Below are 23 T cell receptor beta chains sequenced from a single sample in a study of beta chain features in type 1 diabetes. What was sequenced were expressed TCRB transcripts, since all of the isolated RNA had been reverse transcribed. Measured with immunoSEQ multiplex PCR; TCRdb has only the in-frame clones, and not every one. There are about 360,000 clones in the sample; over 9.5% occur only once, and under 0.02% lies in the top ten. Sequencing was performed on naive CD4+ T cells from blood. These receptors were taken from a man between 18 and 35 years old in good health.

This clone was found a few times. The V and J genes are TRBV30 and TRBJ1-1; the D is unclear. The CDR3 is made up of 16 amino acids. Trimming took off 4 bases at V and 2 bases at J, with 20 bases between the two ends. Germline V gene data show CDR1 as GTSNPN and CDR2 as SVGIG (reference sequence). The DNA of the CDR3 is TGTGCCTGGAACGGATTTGCGGGCGGGAGAAACACTGAAGCTTTCTTT. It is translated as CAWNGFAGGRNTEAFF. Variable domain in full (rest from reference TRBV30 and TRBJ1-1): SQTIHQWPATLVQPVGSPLSLECTVEGTSNPNLYWYRQAAGRGLQLLFYSVGIGQISSEVPQNLSASRPQDRQFILSSKKLLLSDSGFYLCAWNGFAGGRNTEAFFGQGTRLTVV.

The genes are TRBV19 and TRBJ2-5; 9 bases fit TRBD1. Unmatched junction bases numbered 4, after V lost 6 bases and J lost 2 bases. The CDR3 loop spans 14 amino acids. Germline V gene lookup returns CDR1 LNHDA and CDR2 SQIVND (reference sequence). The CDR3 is CASRRDRVQETQYF. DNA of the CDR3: TGTGCCAGTAGGAGGGACAGGGTTCAAGAGACCCAGTACTTC.

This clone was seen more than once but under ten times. CDR3 sequence (DNA): TGCGCCAGCAGCGCCATCGGGGGAACTAATGAAAAACTGTTTTTT. Translating it yields CASSAIGGTNEKLFF. The chain couples TRBV5-1 to TRBJ1-4; maybe TRBD1 (5 bases). Germline CDR1 SGHRS, CDR2 YFSETQ. The V gene lost 4 bases and the J gene lost 1 base, with 11 bases spanning the gap. The CDR3 has 15 amino acids. The whole variable domain, remainder taken from reference TRBV5-1 and TRBJ1-4, is KAGVTQTPRYLIKTRGQQVTLSCSPISGHRSVSWYQQTPGQGLQFLFEYFSETQRNKGNFPGRFSGRQFSNSRSEMNVSTLELGDSALYLCASSAIGGTNEKLFFGSGTQLSVL.

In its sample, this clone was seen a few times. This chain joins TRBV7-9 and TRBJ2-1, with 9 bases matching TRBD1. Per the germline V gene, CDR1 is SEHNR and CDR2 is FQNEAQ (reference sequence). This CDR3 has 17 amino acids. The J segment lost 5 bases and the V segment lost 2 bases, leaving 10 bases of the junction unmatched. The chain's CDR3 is CASSLFSRDRVHNEQFF. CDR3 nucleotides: TGTGCCAGCAGCTTATTCTCCCGGGACAGGGTCCACAATGAGCAGTTCTTC.

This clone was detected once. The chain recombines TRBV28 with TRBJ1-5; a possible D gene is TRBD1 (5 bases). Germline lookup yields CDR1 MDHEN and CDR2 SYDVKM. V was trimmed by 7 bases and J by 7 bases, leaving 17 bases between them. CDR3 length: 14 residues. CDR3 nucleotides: TGTGCCAGCACTCCATCCGGGGGAGTACAGCCCCAGCATTTT. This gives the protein CASTPSGGVQPQHF. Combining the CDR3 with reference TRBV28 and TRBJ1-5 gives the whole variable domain DVKVTQSSRYLVKRTGEKVFLECVQDMDHENMFWYRQDPGLGLRLIYFSYDVKMKEKGDIPEGYSVSREKKERFSLILESASTNQTSMYLCASTPSGGVQPQHFGDGTRLSIL.

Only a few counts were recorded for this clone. CDR3 sequence (DNA): TGTGCCTGGAGTCGGACTTACACTGAAGCTTTCTTT. Its protein product is CAWSRTYTEAFF. The rearrangement links TRBV30 to TRBJ1-1, with D unresolved. Germline CDR1 GTSNPN, CDR2 SVGIG (reference sequence). The CDR3 extends over 12 amino acids. Trimming removed 2 bases at V and 3 bases at J, with 7 bases between.

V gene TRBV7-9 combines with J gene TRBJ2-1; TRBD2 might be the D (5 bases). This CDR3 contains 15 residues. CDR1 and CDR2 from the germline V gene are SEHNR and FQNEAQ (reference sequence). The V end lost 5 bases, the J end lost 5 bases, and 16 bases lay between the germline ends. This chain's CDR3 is CASSPIGSGHNEQFF. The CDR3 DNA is TGTGCCAGCAGCCCTATAGGGAGCGGTCACAATGAGCAGTTCTTC.

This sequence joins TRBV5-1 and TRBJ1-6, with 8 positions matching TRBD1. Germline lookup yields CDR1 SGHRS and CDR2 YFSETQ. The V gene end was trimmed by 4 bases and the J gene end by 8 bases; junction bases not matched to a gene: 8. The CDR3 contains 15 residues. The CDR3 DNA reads TGCGCCAGCAGCAACCGACAGGGGTCGGATTCACCCCTCCACTTT. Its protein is CASSNRQGSDSPLHF.

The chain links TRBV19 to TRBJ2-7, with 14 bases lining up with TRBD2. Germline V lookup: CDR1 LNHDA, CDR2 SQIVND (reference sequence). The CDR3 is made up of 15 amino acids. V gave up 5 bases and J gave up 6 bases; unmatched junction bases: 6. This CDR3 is CASSVGTSGRIEQYF. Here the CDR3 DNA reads TGTGCCAGTAGTGTAGGGACTAGCGGGAGAATCGAGCAGTACTTC.

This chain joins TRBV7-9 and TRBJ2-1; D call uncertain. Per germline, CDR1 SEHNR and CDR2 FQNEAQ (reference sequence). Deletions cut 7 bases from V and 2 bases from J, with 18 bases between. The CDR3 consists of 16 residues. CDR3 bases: TGTGCCAGCAACCCGGCCGTGGGTCTAGCCTACAATGAGCAGTTCTTC. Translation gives CASNPAVGLAYNEQFF.

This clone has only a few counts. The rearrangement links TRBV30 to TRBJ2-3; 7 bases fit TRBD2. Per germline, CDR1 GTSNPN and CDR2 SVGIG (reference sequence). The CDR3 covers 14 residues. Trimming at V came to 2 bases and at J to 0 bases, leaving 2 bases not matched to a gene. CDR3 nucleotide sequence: TGTGCCTGGAGTAAGCGGGGAAGCACAGATACGCAGTATTTT. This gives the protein CAWSKRGSTDTQYF.

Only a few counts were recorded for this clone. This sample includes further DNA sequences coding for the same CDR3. The CDR3 sequence is CASSLTENTEAFF. CDR3 coding DNA: TGTGCCAGCAGCTTGACAGAGAACACTGAAGCTTTCTTT. V is TRBV7-2 and J is TRBJ1-1; D is possibly TRBD1 (5 bases). V lost 3 bases and J lost 1, with 6 bases in between. This CDR3 has 13 residues. CDR1 and CDR2 (germline): SGHTA, FQGNSA.

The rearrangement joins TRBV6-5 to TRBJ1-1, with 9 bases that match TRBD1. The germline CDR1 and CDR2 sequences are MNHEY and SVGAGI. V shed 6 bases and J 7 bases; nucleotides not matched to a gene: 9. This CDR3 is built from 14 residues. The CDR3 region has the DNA TGTGCCAGCAGAAGACAGGGGGGTTGGGATGAAGCTTTCTTT. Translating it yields CASRRQGGWDEAFF.

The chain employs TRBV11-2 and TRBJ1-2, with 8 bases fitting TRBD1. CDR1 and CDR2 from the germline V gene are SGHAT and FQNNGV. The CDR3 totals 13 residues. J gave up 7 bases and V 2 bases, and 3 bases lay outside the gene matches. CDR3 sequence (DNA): TGTGCCAGCAGCTTACCAGGGGGCCTTGGCTACACCTTC. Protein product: CASSLPGGLGYTF.

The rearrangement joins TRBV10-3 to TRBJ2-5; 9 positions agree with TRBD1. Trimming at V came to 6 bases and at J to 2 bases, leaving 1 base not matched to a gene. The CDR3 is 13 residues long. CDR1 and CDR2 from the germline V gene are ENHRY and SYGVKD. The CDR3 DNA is TGTGCCATCAGGGGGACAGGGCAAGAGACCCAGTACTTC. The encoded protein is CAIRGTGQETQYF.

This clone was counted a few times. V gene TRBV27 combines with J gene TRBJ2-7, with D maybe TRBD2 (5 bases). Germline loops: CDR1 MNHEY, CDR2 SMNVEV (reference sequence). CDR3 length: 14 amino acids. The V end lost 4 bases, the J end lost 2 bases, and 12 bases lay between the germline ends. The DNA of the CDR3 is TGTGCCAGCAGTTCTCGGACTCGTACCTACGAGCAGTACTTC. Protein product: CASSSRTRTYEQYF.

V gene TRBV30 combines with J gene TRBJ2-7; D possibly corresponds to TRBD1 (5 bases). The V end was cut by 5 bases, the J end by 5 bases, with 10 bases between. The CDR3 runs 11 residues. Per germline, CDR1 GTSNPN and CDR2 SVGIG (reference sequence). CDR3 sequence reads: CAWGQQDEQYF. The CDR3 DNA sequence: TGTGCCTGGGGACAACAGGACGAGCAGTACTTC.

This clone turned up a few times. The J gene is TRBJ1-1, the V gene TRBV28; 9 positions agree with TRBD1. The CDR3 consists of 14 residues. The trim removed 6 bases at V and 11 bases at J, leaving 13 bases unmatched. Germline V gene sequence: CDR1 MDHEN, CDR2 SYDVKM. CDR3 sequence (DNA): TGTGCCAGCAGGGGAAACCGGGACAGGGTTCAGGCTTTCTTT. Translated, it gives CASRGNRDRVQAFF.

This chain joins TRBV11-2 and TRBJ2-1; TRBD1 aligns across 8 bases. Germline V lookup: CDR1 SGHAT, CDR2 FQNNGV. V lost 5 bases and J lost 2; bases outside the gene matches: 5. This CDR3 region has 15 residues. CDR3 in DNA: TGTGCCAGCAGCCAGACAGGGGTGGCCTACAATGAGCAGTTCTTC. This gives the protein CASSQTGVAYNEQFF.

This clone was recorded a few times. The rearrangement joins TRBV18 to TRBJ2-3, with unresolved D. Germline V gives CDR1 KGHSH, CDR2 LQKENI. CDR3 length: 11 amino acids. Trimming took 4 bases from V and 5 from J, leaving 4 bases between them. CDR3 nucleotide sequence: TGTGCCAGCTCACAACAAGATACGCAGTATTTT. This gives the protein CASSQQDTQYF.

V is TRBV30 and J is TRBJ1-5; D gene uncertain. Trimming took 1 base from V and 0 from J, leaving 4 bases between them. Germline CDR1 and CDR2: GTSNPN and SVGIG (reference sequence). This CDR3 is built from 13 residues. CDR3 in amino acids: CAWSGDSNQPQHF. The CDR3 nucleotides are TGTGCCTGGAGTGGAGATAGCAATCAGCCCCAGCATTTT. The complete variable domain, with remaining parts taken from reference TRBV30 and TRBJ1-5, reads SQTIHQWPATLVQPVGSPLSLECTVEGTSNPNLYWYRQAAGRGLQLLFYSVGIGQISSEVPQNLSASRPQDRQFILSSKKLLLSDSGFYLCAWSGDSNQPQHFGDGTRLSIL.

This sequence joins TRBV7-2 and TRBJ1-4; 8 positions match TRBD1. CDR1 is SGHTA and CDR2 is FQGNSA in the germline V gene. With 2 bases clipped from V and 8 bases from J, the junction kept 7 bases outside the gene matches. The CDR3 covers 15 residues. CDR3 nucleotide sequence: TGTGCCAGCAGCTTACCCGGGACAGGATTCGAAAAACTGTTTTTT. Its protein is CASSLPGTGFEKLFF.

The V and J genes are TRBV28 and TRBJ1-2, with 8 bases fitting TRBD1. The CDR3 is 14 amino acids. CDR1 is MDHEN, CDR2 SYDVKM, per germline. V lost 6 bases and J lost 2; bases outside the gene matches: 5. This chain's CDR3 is CASSTDRGNYGYTF. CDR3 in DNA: TGTGCCAGCAGCACCGACAGGGGCAACTATGGCTACACCTTC.